This T cell receptor beta chain was retrieved from a study of T cell responses to AZD1222 COVID-19 vaccine. With 4 bases removed from V and 6 bases from J, the gap between germline ends came to 18 bases. Germline V lookup: CDR1 SGHVS, CDR2 FNYEAQ. The CDR3 has 15 amino acids. A note on this clone: Its target is unknown.

Libraries were prepared by immunoSEQ multiplex PCR; TCRdb keeps only in-frame clonotypes and omits some of them. The data show about 100,000 clones, roughly 84% seen once. Study-wide findings and caveats: White British ancestry dominated among donors, who included more females, and clonal diversity was possibly underestimated.

This specimen was peripheral blood, taken on day 0 of AZD1222 vaccination. The receptor was isolated from an adult in good health. The chain combines TRBV7-6 with TRBJ1-2; D gene ambiguous. As DNA, the CDR3 is TGTGCCAGCAGCTCGACCCCGGGCGGGGTAGATGGCTACACCTTC. Translating it yields CASSSTPGGVDGYTF.